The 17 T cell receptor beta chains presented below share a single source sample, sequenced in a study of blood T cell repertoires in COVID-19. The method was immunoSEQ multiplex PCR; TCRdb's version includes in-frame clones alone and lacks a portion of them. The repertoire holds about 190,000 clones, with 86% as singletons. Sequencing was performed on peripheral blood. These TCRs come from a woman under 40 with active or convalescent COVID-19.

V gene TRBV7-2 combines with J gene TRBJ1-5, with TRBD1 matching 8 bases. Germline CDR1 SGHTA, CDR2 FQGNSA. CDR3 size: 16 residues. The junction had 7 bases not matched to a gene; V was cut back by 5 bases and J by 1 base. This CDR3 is CASSPQGEVSNQPQHF. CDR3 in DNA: TGTGCCAGCAGCCCACAGGGGGAGGTGAGCAATCAGCCCCAGCATTTT. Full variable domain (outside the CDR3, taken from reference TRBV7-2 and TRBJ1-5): GAGVSQSPSNKVTEKGKDVELRCDPISGHTALYWYRQSLGQGLEFLIYFQGNSAPDKSGLPSDRFSAERTGGSVSTLTIQRTQQEDSAVYLCASSPQGEVSNQPQHFGDGTRLSIL.

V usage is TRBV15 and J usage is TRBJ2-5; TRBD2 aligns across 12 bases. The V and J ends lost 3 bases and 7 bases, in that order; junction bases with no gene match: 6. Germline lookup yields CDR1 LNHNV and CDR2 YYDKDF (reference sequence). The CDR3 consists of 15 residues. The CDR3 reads CATSRVLAGGRTQYF. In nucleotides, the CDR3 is TGTGCCACCAGCAGGGTTCTAGCGGGAGGGAGGACCCAGTACTTC. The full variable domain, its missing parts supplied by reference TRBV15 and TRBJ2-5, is DAMVIQNPRYQVTQFGKPVTLSCSQTLNHNVMYWYQQKSSQAPKLLFHYYDKDFNNEADTPDNFQSRRPNTSFCFLDIRSPGLGDTAMYLCATSRVLAGGRTQYFGPGTRLLVL.

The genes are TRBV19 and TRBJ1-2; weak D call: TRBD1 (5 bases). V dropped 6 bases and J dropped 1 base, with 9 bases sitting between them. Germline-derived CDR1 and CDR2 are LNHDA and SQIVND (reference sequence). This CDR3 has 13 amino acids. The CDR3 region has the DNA TGTGCCAGTAGGGGGGGGTTTAACTATGGCTACACCTTC. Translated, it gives CASRGGFNYGYTF.

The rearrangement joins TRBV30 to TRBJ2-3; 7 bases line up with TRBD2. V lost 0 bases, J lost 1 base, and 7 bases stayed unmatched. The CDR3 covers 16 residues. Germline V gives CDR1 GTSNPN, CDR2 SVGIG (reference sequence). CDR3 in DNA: TGTGCCTGGAGTGTACCTACTAGCGTGCGCACAGATACGCAGTATTTT. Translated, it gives CAWSVPTSVRTDTQYF. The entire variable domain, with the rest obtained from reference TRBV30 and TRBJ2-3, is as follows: SQTIHQWPATLVQPVGSPLSLECTVEGTSNPNLYWYRQAAGRGLQLLFYSVGIGQISSEVPQNLSASRPQDRQFILSSKKLLLSDSGFYLCAWSVPTSVRTDTQYFGPGTRLTVL.

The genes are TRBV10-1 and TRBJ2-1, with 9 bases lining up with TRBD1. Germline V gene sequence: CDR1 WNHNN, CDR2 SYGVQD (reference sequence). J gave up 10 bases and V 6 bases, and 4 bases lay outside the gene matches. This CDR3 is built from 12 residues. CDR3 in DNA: TGCGCCAGCAGCTTCGGACAGGGGGAGCAGTTCTTC. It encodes CASSFGQGEQFF.

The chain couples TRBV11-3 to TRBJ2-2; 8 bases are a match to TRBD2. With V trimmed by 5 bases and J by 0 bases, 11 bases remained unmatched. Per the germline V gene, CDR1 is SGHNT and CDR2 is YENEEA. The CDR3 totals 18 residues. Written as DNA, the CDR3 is TGTGCCAGCAGCCCCGCCCAGGGGCGGGGGGCGAACACCGGGGAGCTGTTTTTT. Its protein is CASSPAQGRGANTGELFF. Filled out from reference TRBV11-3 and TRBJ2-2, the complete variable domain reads EAGVVQSPRYKIIEKKQPVAFWCNPISGHNTLYWYLQNLGQGPELLIRYENEEAVDDSQLPKDRFSAERLKGVDSTLKIQPAELGDSAVYLCASSPAQGRGANTGELFFGEGSRLTVL.

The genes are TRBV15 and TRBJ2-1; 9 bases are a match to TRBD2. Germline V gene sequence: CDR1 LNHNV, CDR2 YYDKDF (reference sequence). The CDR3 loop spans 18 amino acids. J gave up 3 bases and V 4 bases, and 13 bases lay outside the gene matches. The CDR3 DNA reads TGTGCCACCAGCACAACCGTGCTGACTAGCGGACTCTACAATGAGCAGTTCTTC. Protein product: CATSTTVLTSGLYNEQFF.

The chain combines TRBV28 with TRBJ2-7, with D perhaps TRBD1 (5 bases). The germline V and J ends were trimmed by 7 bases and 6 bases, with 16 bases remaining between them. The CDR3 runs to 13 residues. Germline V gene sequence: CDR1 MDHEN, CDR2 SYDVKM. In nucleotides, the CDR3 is TGTGCCAGCACCCAGGGCTCATGGCGCGAGCAGTACTTC. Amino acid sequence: CASTQGSWREQYF.

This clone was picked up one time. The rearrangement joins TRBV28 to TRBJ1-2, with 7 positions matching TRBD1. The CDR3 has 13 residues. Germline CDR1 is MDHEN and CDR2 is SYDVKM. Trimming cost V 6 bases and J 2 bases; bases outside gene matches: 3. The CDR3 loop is CASSPTGNYGYTF. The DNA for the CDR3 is TGTGCCAGCAGCCCGACAGGGAACTATGGCTACACCTTC.

The CDR3, as DNA: TGTGCCAGTAGTACCGATCCATCACAGGGGTTAAGGTCCTACAATGAGCAGTTCTTC. It translates to CASSTDPSQGLRSYNEQFF. The chain is built from TRBV19 and TRBJ2-1; 7 positions agree with TRBD1. This CDR3 has 19 amino acids. J lost 1 base, V lost 4 bases, and 16 bases had no gene match. Per germline, CDR1 LNHDA and CDR2 SQIVND (reference sequence). The full variable domain, rest sourced from reference TRBV19 and TRBJ2-1, is DGGITQSPKYLFRKEGQNVTLSCEQNLNHDAMYWYRQDPGQGLRLIYYSQIVNDFQKGDIAEGYSVSREKKESFPLTVTSAQKNPTAFYLCASSTDPSQGLRSYNEQFFGPGTRLTVL.

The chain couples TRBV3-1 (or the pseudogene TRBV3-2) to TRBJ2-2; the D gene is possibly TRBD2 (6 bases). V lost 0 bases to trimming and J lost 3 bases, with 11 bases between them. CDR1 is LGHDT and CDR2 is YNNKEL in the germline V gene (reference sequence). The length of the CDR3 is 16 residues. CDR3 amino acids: CASSQDIGGDTGELFF. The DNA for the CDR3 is TGTGCCAGCAGCCAAGATATCGGGGGAGACACCGGGGAGCTGTTTTTT.

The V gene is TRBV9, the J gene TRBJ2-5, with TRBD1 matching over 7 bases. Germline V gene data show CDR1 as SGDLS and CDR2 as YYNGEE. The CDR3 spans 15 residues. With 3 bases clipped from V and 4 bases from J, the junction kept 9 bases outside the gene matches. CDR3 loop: CASSETTGVGETQYF. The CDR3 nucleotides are TGTGCCAGCAGCGAGACAACAGGGGTGGGAGAGACCCAGTACTTC.

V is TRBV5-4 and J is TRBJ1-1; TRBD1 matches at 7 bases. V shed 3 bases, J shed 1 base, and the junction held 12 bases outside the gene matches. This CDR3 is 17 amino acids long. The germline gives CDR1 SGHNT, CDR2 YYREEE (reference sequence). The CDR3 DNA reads TGTGCCAGCAGCTGGGACATGGGACAGCCGGGGAACACTGAAGCTTTCTTT. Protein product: CASSWDMGQPGNTEAFF.

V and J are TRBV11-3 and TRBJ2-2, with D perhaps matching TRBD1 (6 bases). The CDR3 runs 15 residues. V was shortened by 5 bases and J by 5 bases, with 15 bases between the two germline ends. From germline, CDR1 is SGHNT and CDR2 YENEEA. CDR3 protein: CASSPHGRGTGELFF. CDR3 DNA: TGTGCCAGCAGCCCGCATGGTAGGGGGACCGGGGAGCTGTTTTTT.

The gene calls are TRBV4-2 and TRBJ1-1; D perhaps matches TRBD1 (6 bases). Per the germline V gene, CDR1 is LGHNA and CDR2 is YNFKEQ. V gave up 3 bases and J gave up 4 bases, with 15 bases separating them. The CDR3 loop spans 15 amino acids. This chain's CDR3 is CASSQNYRVPTEAFF. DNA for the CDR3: TGTGCCAGCAGCCAGAATTACAGGGTTCCCACTGAAGCTTTCTTT.

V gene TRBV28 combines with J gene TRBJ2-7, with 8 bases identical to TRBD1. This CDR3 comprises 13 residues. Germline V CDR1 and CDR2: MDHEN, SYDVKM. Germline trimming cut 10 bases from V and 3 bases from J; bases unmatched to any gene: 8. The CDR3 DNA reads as TGTGCCACCCGGGGACAGGACATCTACGAGCAGTACTTC. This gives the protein CATRGQDIYEQYF.

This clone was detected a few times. The CDR3 coding sequence is TGTGCCTGGACCCAAGGTGGGGCTATCAATGGCTACACCTTC. Amino acids: CAWTQGGAINGYTF. This chain links TRBV30 with TRBJ1-2; possible D gene TRBD1, 5 bases. V gave up 4 bases and J gave up 6 bases, with 18 bases separating them. The CDR3 totals 14 residues. Per the germline V gene, CDR1 is GTSNPN and CDR2 is SVGIG (reference sequence). Looking up the rest from reference TRBV30 and TRBJ1-2 gives the full variable domain: SQTIHQWPATLVQPVGSPLSLECTVEGTSNPNLYWYRQAAGRGLQLLFYSVGIGQISSEVPQNLSASRPQDRQFILSSKKLLLSDSGFYLCAWTQGGAINGYTFGSGTRLTVV.